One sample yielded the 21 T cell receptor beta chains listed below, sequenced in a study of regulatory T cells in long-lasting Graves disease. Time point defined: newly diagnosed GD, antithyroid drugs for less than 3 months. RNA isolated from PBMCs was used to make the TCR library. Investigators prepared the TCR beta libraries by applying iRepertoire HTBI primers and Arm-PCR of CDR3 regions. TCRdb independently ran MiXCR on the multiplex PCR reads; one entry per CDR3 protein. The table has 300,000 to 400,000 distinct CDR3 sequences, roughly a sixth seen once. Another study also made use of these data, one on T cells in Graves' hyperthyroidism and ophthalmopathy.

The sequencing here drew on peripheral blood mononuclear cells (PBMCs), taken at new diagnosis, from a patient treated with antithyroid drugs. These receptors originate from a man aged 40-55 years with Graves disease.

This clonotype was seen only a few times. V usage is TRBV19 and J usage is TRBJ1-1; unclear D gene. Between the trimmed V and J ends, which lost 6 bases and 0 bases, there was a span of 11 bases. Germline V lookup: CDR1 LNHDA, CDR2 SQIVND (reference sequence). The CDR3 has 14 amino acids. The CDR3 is CASRDGALNTEAFF. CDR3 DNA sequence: TGTGCCAGTAGGGACGGAGCTTTGAACACTGAAGCTTTCTTT.

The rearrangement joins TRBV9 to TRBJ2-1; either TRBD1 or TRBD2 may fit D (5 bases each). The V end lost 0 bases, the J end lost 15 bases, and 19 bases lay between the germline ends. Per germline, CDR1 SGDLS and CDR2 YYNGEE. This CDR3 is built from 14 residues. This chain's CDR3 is CASSVGIDGTGAFF. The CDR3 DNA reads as TGTGCCAGCAGCGTAGGGATCGACGGAACCGGGGCGTTCTTC.

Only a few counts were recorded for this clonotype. CDR3 in DNA: TGTGCTAGTGGTTTGGAGGGGTTCGGTGTAGGGACCGGGGAGCTGTTTTTT. Translated: CASGLEGFGVGTGELFF. The V call is TRBV12-5, the J call TRBJ2-2; D may be TRBD1 (5 bases). Germline values: CDR1 LGHNT, CDR2 FRNRAP. The CDR3 consists of 17 residues. Trimming removed 1 base from V and 5 bases from J, with 17 bases in between.

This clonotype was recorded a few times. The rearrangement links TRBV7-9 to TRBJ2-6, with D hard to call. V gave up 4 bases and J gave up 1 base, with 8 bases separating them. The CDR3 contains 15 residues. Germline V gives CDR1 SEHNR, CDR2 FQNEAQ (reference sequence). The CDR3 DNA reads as TGTGCCAGCAGCTCCGCGCCTTCTGGGGCCAACGTCCTGACTTTC. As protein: CASSSAPSGANVLTF.

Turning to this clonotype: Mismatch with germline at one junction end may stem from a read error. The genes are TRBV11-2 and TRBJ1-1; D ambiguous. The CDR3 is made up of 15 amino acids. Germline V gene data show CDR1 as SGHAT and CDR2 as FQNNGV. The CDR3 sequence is CASSLGYIPNAEAFF. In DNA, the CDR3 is TGTGCCAGCAGCTTAGGTTATATCCCGAACGCTGAAGCTTTCTTT.

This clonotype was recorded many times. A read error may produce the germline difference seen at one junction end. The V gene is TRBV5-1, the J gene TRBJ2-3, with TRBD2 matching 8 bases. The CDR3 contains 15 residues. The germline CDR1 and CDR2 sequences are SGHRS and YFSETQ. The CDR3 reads CASSPLAAATDTQYF. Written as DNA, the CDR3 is TGTGCCAGCAGCCCACTAGCGGCGGCCACAGATACGCAGTATTTT.

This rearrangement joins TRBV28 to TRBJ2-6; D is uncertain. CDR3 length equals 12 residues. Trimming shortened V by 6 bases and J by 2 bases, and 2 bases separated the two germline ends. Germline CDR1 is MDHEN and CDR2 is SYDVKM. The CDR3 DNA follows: TGTGCCAGCAGGACTGGGGCCAACGTCCTGACTTTC. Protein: CASRTGANVLTF.

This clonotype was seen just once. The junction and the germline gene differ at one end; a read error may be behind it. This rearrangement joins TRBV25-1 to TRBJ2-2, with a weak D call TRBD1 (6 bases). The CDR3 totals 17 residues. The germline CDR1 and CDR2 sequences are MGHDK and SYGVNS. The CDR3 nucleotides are TGTGCCAGCAGTGGCACAGGGTTTTGGCGTAACACCGGGGAGCTGCTTTTT. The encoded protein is CASSGTGFWRNTGELLF. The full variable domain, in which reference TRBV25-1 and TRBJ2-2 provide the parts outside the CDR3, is EADIYQTPRYLVIGTGKKITLECSQTMGHDKMYWYQQDPGMELHLIHYSYGVNSTEKGDLSSESTVSRIRTEHFPLTLESARPSHTSQYLCASSGTGFWRNTGELLFGEGSRLTVL.

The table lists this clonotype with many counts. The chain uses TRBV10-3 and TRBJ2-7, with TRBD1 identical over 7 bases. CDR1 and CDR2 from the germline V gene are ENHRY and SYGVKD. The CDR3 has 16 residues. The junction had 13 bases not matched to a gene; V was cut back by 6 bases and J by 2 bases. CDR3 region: CAISYSRGFSPYEQYF. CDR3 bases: TGTGCCATCAGCTATAGCAGGGGGTTTAGTCCCTACGAGCAGTACTTC.

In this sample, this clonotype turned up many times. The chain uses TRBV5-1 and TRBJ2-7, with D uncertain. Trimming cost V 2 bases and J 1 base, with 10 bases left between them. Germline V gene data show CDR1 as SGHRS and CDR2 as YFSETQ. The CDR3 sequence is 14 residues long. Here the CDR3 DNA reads TGCGCCAGCAGCTTCATGACACCATCCTACGAGCAGTACTTC. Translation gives CASSFMTPSYEQYF.

In DNA, the CDR3 is TGTGCCAGCAGCTTCCCTGGGAAAACGGGGTTTACAGATACGCAGTATTTT. Translated: CASSFPGKTGFTDTQYF. The chain recombines TRBV7-9 with TRBJ2-3; D is possibly TRBD2 (5 bases). Between the trimmed V and J ends, which lost 3 bases and 3 bases, there was a span of 19 bases. Looked up from germline, CDR1 is SEHNR and CDR2 is FQNEAQ (reference sequence). This CDR3 contains 17 residues.

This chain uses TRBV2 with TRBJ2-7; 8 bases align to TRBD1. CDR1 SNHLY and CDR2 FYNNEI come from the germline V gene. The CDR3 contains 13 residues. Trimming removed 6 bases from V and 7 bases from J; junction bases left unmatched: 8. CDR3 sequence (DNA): TGTGCCAGCAGGCCGACAGGGGTGAGGGAGCAGTACTTC. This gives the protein CASRPTGVREQYF. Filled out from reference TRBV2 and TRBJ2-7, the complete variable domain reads EPEVTQTPSHQVTQMGQEVILRCVPISNHLYFYWYRQILGQKVEFLVSFYNNEISEKSEIFDDQFSVERPDGSNFTLKIRSTKLEDSAMYFCASRPTGVREQYFGPGTRLTVT.

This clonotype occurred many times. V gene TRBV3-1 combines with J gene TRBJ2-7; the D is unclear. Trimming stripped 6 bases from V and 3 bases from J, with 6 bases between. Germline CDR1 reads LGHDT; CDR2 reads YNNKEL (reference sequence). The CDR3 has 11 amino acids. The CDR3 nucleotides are TGTGCCAGCAGGTCGCACTACGAGCAGTACTTC. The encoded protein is CASRSHYEQYF.

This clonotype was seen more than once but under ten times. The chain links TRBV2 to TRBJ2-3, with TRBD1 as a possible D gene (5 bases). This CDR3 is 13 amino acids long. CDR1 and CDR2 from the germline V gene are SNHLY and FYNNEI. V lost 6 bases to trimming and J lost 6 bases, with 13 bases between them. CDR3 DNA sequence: TGTGCCAGCAGCCATCGGCAGGGTGATACGCAGTATTTT. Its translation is CASSHRQGDTQYF.

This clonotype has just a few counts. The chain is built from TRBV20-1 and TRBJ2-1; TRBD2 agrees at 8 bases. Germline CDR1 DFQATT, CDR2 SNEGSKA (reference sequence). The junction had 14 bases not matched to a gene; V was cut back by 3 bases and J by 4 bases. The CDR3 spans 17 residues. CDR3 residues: CSASSPPSGGVYNEQFF. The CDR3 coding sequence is TGCAGTGCTAGCAGTCCCCCCAGCGGGGGAGTATACAATGAGCAGTTCTTC.

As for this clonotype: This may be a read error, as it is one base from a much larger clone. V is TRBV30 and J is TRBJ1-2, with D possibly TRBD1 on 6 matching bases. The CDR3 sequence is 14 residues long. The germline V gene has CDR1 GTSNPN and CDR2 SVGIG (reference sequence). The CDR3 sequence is CARSVGRGWYGYTF. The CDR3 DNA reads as TGTGCCCGGAGTGTCGGCAGGGGATGGTATGGCTACACCTTC. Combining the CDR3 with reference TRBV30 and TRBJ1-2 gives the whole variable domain SQTIHQWPATLVQPVGSPLSLECTVEGTSNPNLYWYRQAAGRGLQLLFYSVGIGQISSEVPQNLSASRPQDRQFILSSKKLLLSDSGFYLCARSVGRGWYGYTFGSGTRLTVV.

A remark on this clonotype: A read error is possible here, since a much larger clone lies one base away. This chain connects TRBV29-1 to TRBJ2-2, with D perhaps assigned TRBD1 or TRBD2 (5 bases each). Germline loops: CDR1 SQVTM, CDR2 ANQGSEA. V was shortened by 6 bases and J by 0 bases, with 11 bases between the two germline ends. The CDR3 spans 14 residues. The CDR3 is CSVGAGPNTGELFF. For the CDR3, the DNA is TGCAGCGTCGGGGCAGGCCCGAACACCGGGGAGCTGTTTTTT.

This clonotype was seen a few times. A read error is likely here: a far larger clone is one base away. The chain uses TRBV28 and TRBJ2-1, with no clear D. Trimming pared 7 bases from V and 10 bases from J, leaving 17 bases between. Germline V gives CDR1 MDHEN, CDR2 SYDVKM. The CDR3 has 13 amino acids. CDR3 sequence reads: CASTKPLVGEQFF. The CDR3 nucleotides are TGTGCCAGCACCAAACCGTTGGTGGGGGAGCAGTTCTTC.

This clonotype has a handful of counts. The chain's CDR3 is CASSAGTAKTQYF. The CDR3 coding sequence is TGTGCCAGCTCCGCGGGGACAGCAAAGACCCAGTACTTC. The rearrangement uses TRBV9 and TRBJ2-5; weak D call: TRBD1 (7 bases). There are 13 residues in the CDR3. V lost 7 bases to trimming and J lost 6 bases, with 16 bases between them. CDR1 SGDLS and CDR2 YYNGEE come from the germline V gene.

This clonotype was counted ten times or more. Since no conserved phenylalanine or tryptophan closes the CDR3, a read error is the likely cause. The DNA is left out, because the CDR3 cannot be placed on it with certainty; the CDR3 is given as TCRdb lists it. CDR3 residues: CASSSSQLRAYLT. The chain uses TRBV11-2 and TRBJ2-7; the table's TRBD2 call for D was not verified on the DNA. Germline loops: CDR1 SGHAT, CDR2 FQNNGV. 13 amino acids form the CDR3, both terminal residues included.

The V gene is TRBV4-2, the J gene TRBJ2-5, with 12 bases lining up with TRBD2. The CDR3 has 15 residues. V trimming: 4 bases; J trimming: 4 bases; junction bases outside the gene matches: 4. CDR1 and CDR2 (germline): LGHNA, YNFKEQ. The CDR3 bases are TGTGCCAGCAGCCCACTAGCGGGGGGTGGAGAGACCCAGTACTTC. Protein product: CASSPLAGGGETQYF.